Below are 25 T cell receptor beta chains sequenced from a single sample in a study of neurological immune-mediated disorders. Time point noted: technical triplicate 2. MiXCR, run by TCRdb on the 5' RACE reads, gives a single entry per CDR3 protein. The sample contains more than 30,000 distinct CDR3 sequences, about an eighth of which appear only once. Sequencing was carried out using CD4+ T cells from blood. The receptor set was obtained from a female donor with HTLV-1-associated myelopathy (HAM/TSP).

This clonotype was seen at least ten times. This chain links TRBV20-1 with TRBJ2-3; D is ambiguous. The CDR3 contains 15 residues. The germline CDR1 and CDR2 sequences are DFQATT and SNEGSKA (reference sequence). V lost 7 bases and J 5 bases, leaving 22 bases between the germline ends. The CDR3 region is CSGSYATGDRDTQYF. DNA for the CDR3: TGCAGTGGGAGTTACGCCACCGGCGACCGAGATACGCAGTATTTT.

The gene calls are TRBV19 and TRBJ2-3; D is unresolved. CDR1 is LNHDA, CDR2 SQIVND, per germline (reference sequence). CDR3 length: 15 amino acids. Trimming removed 6 bases from V and 0 bases from J, with 13 bases in between. CDR3 protein: CASSSRRISTDTQYF. The CDR3 nucleotides are TGTGCCAGTAGCTCCCGGCGAATAAGCACAGATACGCAGTATTTT.

Within the sample, this clonotype is medium-sized. This sequence joins TRBV5-1 and TRBJ2-7, with TRBD1 matching over 8 bases. Losses at the gene ends were 5 bases for V and 4 bases for J; bases not matched to a gene: 11. Germline values: CDR1 SGHRS, CDR2 YFSETQ. The CDR3 sequence is 15 residues long. The CDR3 DNA reads as TGCGCCAGCAGTACCGGGACAGGCTTACCTTACGAGCAGTACTTC. Translated: CASSTGTGLPYEQYF.

Many counts were recorded for this clonotype. The chain uses TRBV6-1 and TRBJ1-2; a weak D match, TRBD1 (6 bases). Trimming shortened V by 7 bases and J by 3 bases, and 15 bases separated the two germline ends. Germline CDR1 reads MNHNS; CDR2 reads SASEGT. There are 14 residues in the CDR3. CDR3 in DNA: TGTGCCAGCACCGTGGGGGCATTGGACTATGGCTACACCTTC. It yields the protein CASTVGALDYGYTF.

This clonotype was seen ten or more times. The CDR3 reads CAISEAVGQGTTGELFF. The CDR3 DNA reads TGTGCCATCAGTGAAGCGGTGGGACAGGGGACCACCGGGGAGCTGTTTTTT. The chain has TRBV10-3 and TRBJ2-2, with 10 bases aligning to TRBD1. The CDR3 sequence is 17 residues long. The trim removed 3 bases at V and 4 bases at J, leaving 8 bases unmatched. Per germline, CDR1 ENHRY and CDR2 SYGVKD.

The chain has TRBV7-2 and TRBJ1-2; TRBD1 matches at 8 bases. The CDR3 contains 14 residues. Per germline, CDR1 SGHTA and CDR2 FQGNSA. J was trimmed by 8 bases and V by 4 bases; bases with no gene match: 9. DNA of the CDR3: TGTGCCAGCAGCTCAGGACAGGGAAGAGAGGGCTACACCTTC. Its translation: CASSSGQGREGYTF.

This clonotype has at least ten counts. The gene calls are TRBV7-2 and TRBJ2-2, with 7 bases fitting TRBD1. Losses at the gene ends were 4 bases for V and 7 bases for J; bases not matched to a gene: 9. In germline, CDR1 is SGHTA, CDR2 FQGNSA. The CDR3 is 15 residues long. The CDR3 DNA is TGTGCCAGCAGCTCCAGACAGGGCTCAGGCGGGGAGCTGTTTTTT. The encoded protein is CASSSRQGSGGELFF.

In this sample, this clonotype turned up many times. The chain joins TRBV5-1 to TRBJ1-3; D gene unclear. The germline CDR1 and CDR2 sequences are SGHRS and YFSETQ. The CDR3 sequence is 15 residues long. V lost 4 bases, J lost 0 bases, and 11 bases lay in between. This chain's CDR3 is CASSTGGDSGNTIYF. DNA of the CDR3: TGCGCCAGCAGCACTGGCGGTGACTCTGGAAACACCATATATTTT.

This clonotype was seen at least ten times. This chain joins TRBV20-1 and TRBJ2-1, with 7 bases aligning to TRBD2. The CDR3 has 12 residues. Looked up from germline, CDR1 is DFQATT and CDR2 is SNEGSKA (reference sequence). V gave up 4 bases and J gave up 9 bases; unmatched junction bases: 6. CDR3 residues: CSANAGDFEQFF. CDR3 in DNA: TGCAGTGCTAACGCGGGGGACTTTGAGCAGTTCTTC.

This clonotype was found many times. J is TRBJ2-5 and V is TRBV12-3 or TRBV12-4, with 8 positions matching TRBD2. The junction had 9 bases not matched to a gene; V was cut back by 2 bases and J by 7 bases. The CDR3 sequence is 15 residues long. The CDR3 DNA reads TGTGCCAGCAGTTTAAGGGGGACTAGTTTGGGGACCCAGTACTTC. Its translation is CASSLRGTSLGTQYF.

This clonotype was seen repeatedly, ten times or more. CDR3 nucleotides: TGCAGTGCTAGGCTGGCGGCAGGATACAATGAGCAGTTCTTC. The encoded protein is CSARLAAGYNEQFF. The chain joins TRBV20-1 to TRBJ2-1; no clear D gene. This CDR3 spans 14 amino acids. V lost 3 bases, J lost 4 bases, and 13 bases lay in between. Germline-derived CDR1 and CDR2 are DFQATT and SNEGSKA (reference sequence).

In the case of this clonotype: One end of the junction fails to match germline, which may point to a read error. The chain recombines TRBV6-5 with TRBJ1-1; the D is unclear. CDR1 MNHEY and CDR2 SVGAGI come from the germline V gene. This CDR3 is built from 14 residues. The CDR3 reads CANSHDRVNTETFF. The CDR3 DNA reads as TGTGCCAACAGCCACGACCGAGTGAACACTGAAACTTTCTTT.

This clonotype was seen ten or more times. V and J are TRBV20-1 and TRBJ1-1; D is ambiguous. The germline gives CDR1 DFQATT, CDR2 SNEGSKA (reference sequence). This CDR3 comprises 15 residues. V was clipped by 2 bases and J by 7 bases, with 20 bases between them. Here the CDR3 DNA reads TGCAGTGCTAGACCGCTGGCCTGGGAGGGTAATGAAGCTTTCTTT. Translation: CSARPLAWEGNEAFF.

This clonotype was counted ten times or more. The V gene is TRBV10-2, the J gene TRBJ1-1, with a tentative D call TRBD1 (5 bases). The CDR3 sequence is 12 residues long. CDR1 is WSHSY and CDR2 is SAAADI in the germline V gene. Trimming shortened V by 0 bases and J by 7 bases, and 6 bases separated the two germline ends. The CDR3 nucleotides read TGCGCCAGCAGTGAGTCGCAGGGTGAAGCTTTCTTT. This sequence encodes CASSESQGEAFF.

This clonotype has ten or more counts. The chain uses TRBV5-1 and TRBJ1-6; 8 bases map to TRBD1. CDR1 and CDR2 from the germline V gene are SGHRS and YFSETQ. The CDR3 spans 15 residues. Losses at the gene ends were 4 bases for V and 7 bases for J; bases not matched to a gene: 7. The CDR3, as DNA: TGCGCCAGCAGCCCCATATCAGGGGGCAATTCACCCCTCCACTTT. Translated, it gives CASSPISGGNSPLHF.

In this sample, this clonotype turned up many times. The rearrangement links TRBV10-3 to TRBJ2-5; a weak D match, TRBD2 (6 bases). The CDR3 is 13 amino acids. Germline values: CDR1 ENHRY, CDR2 SYGVKD. Trimming stripped 0 bases from V and 4 bases from J, with 6 bases between. This CDR3 is CAISESGGETQYF. In nucleotides, the CDR3 is TGTGCCATCAGTGAGTCCGGGGGAGAGACCCAGTACTTC.

This clonotype has a count of ten or more. The chain carries TRBV6-2 or TRBV6-3 and TRBJ2-7; D not certain. The V and J ends lost 3 bases and 2 bases respectively, with 5 bases between them. The germline gives CDR1 MNHEY, CDR2 SVGEGT. This CDR3 has 12 amino acids. CDR3: CASSYFAYEQYF. The CDR3 bases are TGTGCCAGCAGTTATTTTGCCTACGAGCAGTACTTC.

The chain recombines TRBV20-1 with TRBJ2-1; TRBD2 matches 11 bases. Per the germline V gene, CDR1 is DFQATT and CDR2 is SNEGSKA (reference sequence). The CDR3 has 17 amino acids. J lost 5 bases, V lost 1 base, and 10 bases had no gene match. Written as DNA, the CDR3 is TGCAGTGCTAGAGGCCCTCTGCTAGCGGGAGGTCACAATGAGCAGTTCTTC. Amino acids: CSARGPLLAGGHNEQFF.

This chain uses TRBV27 with TRBJ2-3; TRBD2 might be the D (5 bases). The germline V gene encodes CDR1 MNHEY and CDR2 SMNVEV (reference sequence). V lost 2 bases, J lost 0 bases, and 6 bases lay in between. The CDR3 has 14 residues. The CDR3 nucleotides read TGTGCCAGCAGTTTAAGGACTAGCACAGATACGCAGTATTTT. Its protein product is CASSLRTSTDTQYF.

This sequence joins TRBV6-5 and TRBJ2-2; weak D call: TRBD2 (6 bases). Trimming took 7 bases from V and 6 from J, leaving 18 bases between them. Per germline, CDR1 MNHEY and CDR2 SVGAGI. CDR3 size: 15 residues. The CDR3 reads CASILRHGGAGELFF. The CDR3 DNA reads TGTGCCAGCATACTTAGACATGGCGGGGCCGGGGAGCTGTTTTTT.

Details on this clonotype: Relative to the germline gene, one junction end is altered; a read error may explain this. The genes are TRBV20-1 and TRBJ1-5; unclear D gene. From germline, CDR1 is DFQATT and CDR2 SNEGSKA (reference sequence). CDR3 length: 13 amino acids. CDR3 region: CSAMEGSNQPHHF. The CDR3 coding sequence is TGCAGTGCTATGGAGGGTTCGAATCAGCCCCATCATTTT.

This clonotype was seen just once. An end of the junction does not agree with germline; a read error may underlie this. The chain links TRBV4-1 to TRBJ1-5; D perhaps matches TRBD1 (5 bases). Germline values: CDR1 MGHRA, CDR2 YSYEKL. The CDR3 extends over 16 amino acids. The CDR3 reads CANSQDATVNNQPQHF. The CDR3 coding sequence is TGCGCCAACAGCCAAGATGCGACAGTCAACAATCAGCCCCAGCATTTT.

This clonotype was picked up many times. The V gene is TRBV5-1, the J gene TRBJ1-2, with no clear D. The CDR3 runs to 13 residues. Germline V lookup: CDR1 SGHRS, CDR2 YFSETQ. Trimming cost V 3 bases and J 7 bases, with 13 bases left between them. CDR3 region: CASSWEGTSGYTF. CDR3 sequence (DNA): TGCGCCAGCAGCTGGGAGGGTACGAGTGGCTACACCTTC.

To note about this clonotype: A much larger clone is a single base away; this may be a read error. The chain uses TRBV5-1 and TRBJ2-1; D remains ambiguous. CDR3 length: 15 residues. Germline values: CDR1 SGHRS, CDR2 YFSETQ. CDR3 loop: CVSSLASSSYNEQFF. Written as DNA, the CDR3 is TGCGTCAGCAGCTTGGCCTCCAGCTCCTACAATGAGCAGTTCTTC.

This clonotype has a count of ten or more. The chain carries TRBV5-1 and TRBJ1-6; D remains ambiguous. The V gene lost 5 bases and the J gene lost 7 bases, with 10 bases spanning the gap. Germline loops: CDR1 SGHRS, CDR2 YFSETQ. CDR3 length equals 13 residues. CDR3 nucleotides: TGCGCCAGCAGGGAGGAAGGGAATTCACCCCTCCACTTT. As protein: CASREEGNSPLHF.